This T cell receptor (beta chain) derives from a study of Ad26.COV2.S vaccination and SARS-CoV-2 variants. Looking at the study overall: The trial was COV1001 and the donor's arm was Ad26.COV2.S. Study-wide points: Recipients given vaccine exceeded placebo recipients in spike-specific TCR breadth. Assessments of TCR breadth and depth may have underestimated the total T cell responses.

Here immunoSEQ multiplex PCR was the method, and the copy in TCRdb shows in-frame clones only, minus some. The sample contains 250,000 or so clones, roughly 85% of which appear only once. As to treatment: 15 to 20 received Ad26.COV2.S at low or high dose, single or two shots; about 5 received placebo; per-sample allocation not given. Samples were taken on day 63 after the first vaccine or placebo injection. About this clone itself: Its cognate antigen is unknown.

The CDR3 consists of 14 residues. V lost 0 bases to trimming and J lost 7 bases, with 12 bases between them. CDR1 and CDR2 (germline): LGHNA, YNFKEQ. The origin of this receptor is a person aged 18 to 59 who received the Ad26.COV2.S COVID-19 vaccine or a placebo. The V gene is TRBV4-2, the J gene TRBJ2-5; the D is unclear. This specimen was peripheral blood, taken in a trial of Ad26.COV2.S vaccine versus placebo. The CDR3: CASSQDIGSGTQYF. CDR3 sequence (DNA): TGTGCCAGCAGCCAAGATATCGGGTCCGGGACCCAGTACTTC.